Presented here are 3 T cell receptor beta chains from one specimen sequenced in a study of cytomegalovirus exposure and HLA in healthy donors. With 60 Vbeta and 13 Jbeta primers, the PCR was carried out. TCRdb's table, derived via immunoSEQ multiplex PCR, lists solely in-frame clones and lacks some. This sample's clone table lists roughly 100,000 clones. Sequencing used PBMCs. These receptors were taken from a man between 40 and 49 years old in good health and CMV-seronegative.

The rearrangement uses TRBV27 and TRBJ2-3; 8 nucleotides line up with TRBD2. Germline loops: CDR1 MNHEY, CDR2 SMNVEV (reference sequence). CDR3 length equals 15 residues. Trimming took 7 bases from V and 2 from J; bases not matched to a gene: 8. In DNA, the CDR3 is TGTGCCAGCACCCTGACTAGCGAGCTCACAGATACGCAGTATTTT. Translated, it gives CASTLTSELTDTQYF.

This chain joins TRBV5-4 and TRBJ2-7; tentatively, D is TRBD2 (6 bases). There are 14 residues in the CDR3. CDR1 is SGHNT and CDR2 is YYREEE in the germline V gene (reference sequence). Trimming pared 0 bases from V and 2 bases from J, leaving 9 bases between. The CDR3 nucleotides are TGTGCCAGCAGCTTGGTCGGGAGTCCCTACGAGCAGTACTTC. This gives the protein CASSLVGSPYEQYF.

The rearrangement links TRBV19 to TRBJ2-7; TRBD1 matches 9 bases. The CDR3 totals 14 residues. Trimming took 4 bases from V and 3 from J; bases not matched to a gene: 4. Looked up from germline, CDR1 is LNHDA and CDR2 is SQIVND (reference sequence). The CDR3, as DNA: TGTGCCAGTAGTACCCGGGACAGGGTCTACGAGCAGTACTTC. Its protein product is CASSTRDRVYEQYF.